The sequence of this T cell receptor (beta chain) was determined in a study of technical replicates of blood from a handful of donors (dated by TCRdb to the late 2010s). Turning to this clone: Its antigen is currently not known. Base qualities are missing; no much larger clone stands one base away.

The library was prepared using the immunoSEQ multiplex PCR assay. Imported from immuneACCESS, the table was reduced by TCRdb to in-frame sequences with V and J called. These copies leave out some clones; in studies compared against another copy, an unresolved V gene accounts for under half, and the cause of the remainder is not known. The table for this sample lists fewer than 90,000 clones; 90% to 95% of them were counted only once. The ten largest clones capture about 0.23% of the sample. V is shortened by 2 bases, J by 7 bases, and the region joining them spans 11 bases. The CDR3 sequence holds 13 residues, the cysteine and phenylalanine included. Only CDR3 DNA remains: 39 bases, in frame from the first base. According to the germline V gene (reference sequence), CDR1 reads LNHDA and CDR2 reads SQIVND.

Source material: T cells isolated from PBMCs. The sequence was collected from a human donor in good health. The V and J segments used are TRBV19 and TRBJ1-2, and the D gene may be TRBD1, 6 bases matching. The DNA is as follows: TGTGCCAGTAGTATAAGGCAGGGGAGTGGCTACACCTTC. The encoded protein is CASSIRQGSGYTF.